This T cell receptor (beta chain) was recovered during a study of shared clonotypes between healthy human individuals. Naive CD8 cells comprised CD45RO-negative, CCR7-positively selected cells, excluding terminally differentiated effector memory CD45RA+ cells. This CDR3 contains 15 residues. V was trimmed by 4 bases and J by 0 bases, leaving 13 bases between them. Germline-derived CDR1 and CDR2 are SEHNR and FQNEAQ (reference sequence). Sequenced by immunoSEQ multiplex PCR; TCRdb stores in-frame clones only, minus some. The top ten hold around 24% of the sample, which has some 800,000 clones, nearly 95% seen once.

The sequencing sample was made of naive CD8+ T cells sorted from blood. This TCR came from a man younger than 40 in good health. This chain connects TRBV7-9 to TRBJ2-7; no clear D gene. The CDR3 spells CASSSFTFSSYEQYF. The CDR3 DNA reads as TGTGCCAGCAGCTCTTTCACCTTCAGCTCCTACGAGCAGTACTTC.